This T cell receptor beta chain originates from a study of T cells expressing NK-cell markers. Across the whole study: The authors sequenced eight donors, of whom seven were HCMV-seropositive and one was seronegative. Findings and limits, study-wide: Also leading the CD3+CD56-NKG2C+ fraction in a few donors were these clonotypes. HCMV specificity of expanded NKG2C+ T cell clones remained unclear.

TCR beta libraries carry UMIs added by 5'RACE template switching. TCRdb derives one entry per CDR3 protein from the 5' RACE reads, leaving out DNA. The specimen's table records roughly 350,000 distinct CDR3 sequences. Details on this clonotype: Its specificity is not known.

Germline V CDR1 and CDR2: KGHSH, LQKENI. CDR3 size: 12 residues. This rearrangement joins TRBV18 to TRBJ2-7. Sequencing was performed on blood T cells: a sorted CD56 or NKG2C T cell subset, CD4+ or CD8+ T cells, or bulk PBMC T cells (not recorded which). This receptor was identified in a man aged 18-70 years in good health. The CDR3 here is CASSPTQFEQYF.